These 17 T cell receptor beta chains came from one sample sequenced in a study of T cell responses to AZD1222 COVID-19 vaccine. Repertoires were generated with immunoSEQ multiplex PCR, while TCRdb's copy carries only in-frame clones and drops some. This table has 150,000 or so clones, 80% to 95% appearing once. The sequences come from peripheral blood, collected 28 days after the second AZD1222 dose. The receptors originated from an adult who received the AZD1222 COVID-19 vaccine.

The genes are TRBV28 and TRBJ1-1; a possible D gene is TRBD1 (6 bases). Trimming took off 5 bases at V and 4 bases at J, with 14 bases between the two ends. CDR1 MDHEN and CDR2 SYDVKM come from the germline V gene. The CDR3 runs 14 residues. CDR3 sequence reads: CASSRTGQRTEAFF. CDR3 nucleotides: TGTGCCAGCAGTAGAACAGGGCAGCGCACTGAAGCTTTCTTT.

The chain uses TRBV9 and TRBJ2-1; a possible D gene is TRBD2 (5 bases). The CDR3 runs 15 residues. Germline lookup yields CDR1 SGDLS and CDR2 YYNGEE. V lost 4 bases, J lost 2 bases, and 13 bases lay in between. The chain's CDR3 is CASSPTLEAYNEQFF. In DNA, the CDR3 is TGTGCCAGCAGCCCGACACTAGAGGCCTACAATGAGCAGTTCTTC.

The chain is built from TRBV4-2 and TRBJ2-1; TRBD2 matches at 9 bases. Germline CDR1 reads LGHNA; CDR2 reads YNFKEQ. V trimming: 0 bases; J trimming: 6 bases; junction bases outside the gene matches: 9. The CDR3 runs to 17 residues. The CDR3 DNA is TGTGCCAGCAGCCAAGAGTCGGGACTAGCATCCCGCAATGAGCAGTTCTTC. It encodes CASSQESGLASRNEQFF.

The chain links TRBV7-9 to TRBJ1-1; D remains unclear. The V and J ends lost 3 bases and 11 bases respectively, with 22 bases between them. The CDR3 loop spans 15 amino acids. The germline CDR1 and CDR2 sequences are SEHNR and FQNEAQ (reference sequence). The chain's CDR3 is CASSLFLGPDGGAFF. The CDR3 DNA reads TGTGCCAGCAGCTTGTTCCTTGGGCCGGACGGAGGGGCTTTCTTT.

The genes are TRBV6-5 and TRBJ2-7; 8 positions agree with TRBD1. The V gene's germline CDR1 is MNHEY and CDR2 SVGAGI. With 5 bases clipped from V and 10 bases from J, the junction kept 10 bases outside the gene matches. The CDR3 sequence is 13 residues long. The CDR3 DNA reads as TGTGCCAGCAGTACAGGGGGACTTTCCCACCAGTACTTC. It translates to CASSTGGLSHQYF.

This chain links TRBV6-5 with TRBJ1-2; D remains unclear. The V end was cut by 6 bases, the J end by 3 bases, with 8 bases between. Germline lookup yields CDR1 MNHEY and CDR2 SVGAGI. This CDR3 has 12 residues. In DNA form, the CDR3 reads TGTGCCAGCAGAACGGATTACTATGGCTACACCTTC. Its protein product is CASRTDYYGYTF.

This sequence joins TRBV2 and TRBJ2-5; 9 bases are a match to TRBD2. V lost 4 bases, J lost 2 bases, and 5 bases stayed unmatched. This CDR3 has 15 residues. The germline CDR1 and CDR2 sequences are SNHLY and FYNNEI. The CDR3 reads CASSVLGLAQETQYF. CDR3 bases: TGTGCCAGCAGTGTCCTAGGACTAGCGCAAGAGACCCAGTACTTC.

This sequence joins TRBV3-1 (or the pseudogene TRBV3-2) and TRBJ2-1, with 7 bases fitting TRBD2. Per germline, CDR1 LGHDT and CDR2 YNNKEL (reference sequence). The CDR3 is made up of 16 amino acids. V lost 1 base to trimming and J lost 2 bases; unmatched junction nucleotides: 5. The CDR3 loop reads CASSQGLAGTYNEQFF. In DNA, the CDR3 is TGTGCCAGCAGCCAAGGACTAGCCGGAACCTACAATGAGCAGTTCTTC.

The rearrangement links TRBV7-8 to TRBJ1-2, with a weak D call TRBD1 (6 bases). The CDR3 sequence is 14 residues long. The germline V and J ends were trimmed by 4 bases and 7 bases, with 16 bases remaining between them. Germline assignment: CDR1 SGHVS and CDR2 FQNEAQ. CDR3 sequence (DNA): TGTGCCAGCAGCTCGGACAGCTTGGGGGGTGGCTACACCTTC. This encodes CASSSDSLGGGYTF.

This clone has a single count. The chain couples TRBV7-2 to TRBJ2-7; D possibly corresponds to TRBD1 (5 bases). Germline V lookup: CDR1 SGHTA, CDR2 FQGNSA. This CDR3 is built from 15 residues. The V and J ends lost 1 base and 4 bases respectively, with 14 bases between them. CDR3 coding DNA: TGTGCCAGCAGCTTAGGGAGCCAGGGCGTTTACGAGCAGTACTTC. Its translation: CASSLGSQGVYEQYF. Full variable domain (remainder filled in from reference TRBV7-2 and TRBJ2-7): GAGVSQSPSNKVTEKGKDVELRCDPISGHTALYWYRQSLGQGLEFLIYFQGNSAPDKSGLPSDRFSAERTGGSVSTLTIQRTQQEDSAVYLCASSLGSQGVYEQYFGPGTRLTVT.

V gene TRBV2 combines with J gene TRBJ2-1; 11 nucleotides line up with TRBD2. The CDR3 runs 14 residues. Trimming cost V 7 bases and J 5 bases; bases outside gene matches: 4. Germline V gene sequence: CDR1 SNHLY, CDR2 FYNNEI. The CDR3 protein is CASTILAGDNEQFF. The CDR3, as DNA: TGTGCCAGCACCATACTAGCGGGGGACAATGAGCAGTTCTTC.

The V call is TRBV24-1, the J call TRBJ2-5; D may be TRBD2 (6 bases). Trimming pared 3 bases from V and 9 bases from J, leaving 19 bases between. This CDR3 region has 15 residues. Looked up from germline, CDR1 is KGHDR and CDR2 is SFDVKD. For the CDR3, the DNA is TGTGCCACCAGTGATCCGCGGGGAGATGGGTCGGCCCAGTACTTC. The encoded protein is CATSDPRGDGSAQYF.

The CDR3: CASVANTIYF. CDR3 nucleotide sequence: TGTGCCAGCGTAGCAAACACCATATATTTT. The chain combines TRBV2 with TRBJ1-3; the D is unclear. Germline loops: CDR1 SNHLY, CDR2 FYNNEI. Between the trimmed V and J ends, which lost 8 bases and 6 bases, there was a span of 5 bases. This CDR3 comprises 10 residues.

DNA of the CDR3: TGTGCCATCAGAAAGGACAGGGGCAGCACCGGGGAGCTGTTTTTT. Amino acids: CAIRKDRGSTGELFF. The rearrangement uses TRBV10-3 and TRBJ2-2; 9 bases align to TRBD1. CDR1 is ENHRY, CDR2 SYGVKD, per germline. After removal of 6 bases from V and 4 bases from J, the junction contained 6 bases not matched to a gene. CDR3 size: 15 residues.

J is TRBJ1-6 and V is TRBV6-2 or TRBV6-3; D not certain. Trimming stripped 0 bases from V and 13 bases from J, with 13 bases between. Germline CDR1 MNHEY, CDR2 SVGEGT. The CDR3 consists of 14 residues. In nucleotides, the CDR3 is TGTGCCAGCAGTTACTCGATGAAGGCTGGGCCCCTCCACTTT. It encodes CASSYSMKAGPLHF.

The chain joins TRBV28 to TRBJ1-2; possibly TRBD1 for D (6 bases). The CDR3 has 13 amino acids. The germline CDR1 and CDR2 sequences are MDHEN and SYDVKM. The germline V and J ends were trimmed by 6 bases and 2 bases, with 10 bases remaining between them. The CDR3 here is CASRPGHNYGYTF. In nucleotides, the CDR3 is TGTGCCAGCAGGCCGGGACACAACTATGGCTACACCTTC.

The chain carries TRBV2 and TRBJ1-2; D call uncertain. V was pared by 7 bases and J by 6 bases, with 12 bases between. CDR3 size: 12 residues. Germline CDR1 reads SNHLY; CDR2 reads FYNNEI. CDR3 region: CASIFAGDGYTF. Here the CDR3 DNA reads TGTGCCAGCATCTTTGCCGGGGATGGCTACACCTTC.